This T cell receptor (beta chain) was captured in a study of OX40 agonist ivuxolimab in advanced cancers. Looking at the study overall: Head and neck, renal cell, melanoma or hepatocellular carcinoma were the cancers that dose-escalation patients had. There were three patients with partial responses, one having hepatocellular carcinoma and two cutaneous melanoma.

As for this clone: Its matching antigen is unknown.

The CDR3 sequence is 15 residues long. The table came from immunoSEQ multiplex PCR; TCRdb's copy has only in-frame clones and leaves some out. Among about 78,000 clones listed, roughly 93% were seen once. Findings and caveats of the study: The work left the antigen specificity of expanded peripheral T cells undetermined. A proportion of nonresponders additionally exhibited low normalized T-cell clonal expansion.

The TCR sequence derives from an adult with an advanced solid tumor such as melanoma, head and neck, liver or kidney cancer. V gene TRBV21-1 combines with J gene TRBJ1-2; whether TRBD1, the table's D call, matches the DNA was not checked. TRBV21-1 is shown as a pseudogene. Sequencing used CD4+ or CD8+ T cells sorted from blood, obtained in a trial of the OX40 agonist ivuxolimab. The CDR3 nucleotides are TGTGCCAGCAGCCAGTGGGAAGGTCAGGGATATGGCTACACCTTC. It is translated as CASSQWEGQGYGYTF.